This T cell receptor (beta chain) appears in the sequencing data of a study of spatial heterogeneity in lung cancer (dated by TCRdb to between 2018 and 2021). About the investigation overall: Beta-chain transcripts were consistently detected in greater numbers than alpha-chain transcripts, which likely reflects a higher abundance of beta-chain transcripts. TCR transcript counts in tumor regions correlated strongly with a T cell transcriptional module score from matched bulk RNA-seq. In the raw uncorrected reads, each unique combination of TCR and UMI appeared on average more than ten times. The study quantitatively compared TCR alpha and beta repertoires across multiple tumor regions, matched nontumor lung and blood in non-small cell lung cancer. The study linked features of the TCR repertoire to counts of nonsynonymous mutations, which were determined by whole-exome sequencing of tumor tissue. At surgery, both alpha and beta chains were TCR-sequenced in about 200 tumor regions, over 61 matched nontumor lung samples and around 50 PBMC samples.

Libraries came from 5' RACE. Sequencing was performed on a NextSeq 500. The TCR library protocol attached a unique molecular identifier to each TCR cDNA molecule to allow correction of PCR and sequencing errors. As for the authors' bioinformatics: TCR identification, UMI-based error correction and CDR3 extraction were performed with Decombinator tools. Expanded TCRs were defined as those above a frequency of 2 per 1,000, corresponding to the top 1% of the tumor frequency distribution. Expanded tumor TCRs statistically deemed absent (corrected P<0.05) from at least one tumor region were classed as regional, and all other expanded tumor TCRs were classed as ubiquitous. Rényi diversity was computed with the R vegan package after subsampling each repertoire 100 times to 5,000 TCRs. To build CDR3 similarity networks, amino acid triplet string-kernel similarity was used, and CDR3s were connected when their pairwise similarity was above 0.82. TCRdb passed the public sequencing reads through fastp at Q25 and MiXCR, retaining productive beta sequences. Records with the same CDR3 protein are collapsed into one entry carrying the most frequent genes and DNA. The V and J calls were determined by TCRdb, not by the authors. A total of some 100,000 distinct CDR3 sequences appear in this sample, about 4.6% of them only once. Less than 25% of the sample belongs to the ten largest clones.

The label giving this sample's time point can be read as: sample taken at primary tumor resection. Samples were obtained from 72 patients with early-stage, untreated non-small cell lung cancer from the lung TRACERx cohort. TCR sequencing used whole RNA extracted from tumor and nontumor lung tissue, or from cryopreserved PBMC samples, without cell sorting. Patients were selected for TCR sequencing only if sufficient RNA was available from at least two tumor regions. Tumor and adjacent nontumor lung specimens were reviewed by a lung pathologist before selection. The CDR3 holds 13 amino acids from the cysteine to the phenylalanine. Of the read, only the CDR3 DNA is kept; its 39 bases are in frame from base 1. In the germline V gene, CDR1 corresponds to SGDLS and CDR2 to YYNGEE. The V and J ends are trimmed by 3 bases and 7 bases, leaving 13 bases between them. This clonotype has a count of ten or more. Its antigen is currently not known. No qualities accompany the bases; no much larger clone lies one base away.

Overall study outcomes, separate from this receptor: The tumor nonsynonymous mutation count correlated with the number of expanded intratumoral alpha and beta TCRs. TCR-seq coverage of tumor T cells was estimated to be only approximately 7% for alpha chains and roughly 13% for beta chains. The count of ubiquitous expanded TCRs correlated with the count of ubiquitous nonsynonymous mutations, and the count of regional expanded TCRs correlated with the count of regional nonsynonymous mutations. Additional single-cell paired TCR alpha and beta sequencing was considered necessary to confirm, at a functional level, the hypothesis that regional TCRs recognize regional mutations.

This sequence originates from a male donor with early-stage non-small cell lung cancer. Sample: lung tumor tissue, taken at surgery. Recombination linked TRBV9 to TRBJ2-5; the D region may be TRBD1 or TRBD2, each matching 5 bases equally. The DNA sequence is given as TGTGCCAGCAGCGAGGGGACCGGCGGGACCCAGTACTTC. It is translated as CASSEGTGGTQYF.